This TCR beta chain was sequenced for a study of blood T cell repertoires in COVID-19. Looking at the study overall: Sources were T cells, B-cell-depleted T cells, or PBMCs; the material itself was cDNA or gDNA.

This CDR3 has 16 amino acids. In germline, CDR1 is MNHEY, CDR2 SVGAGI. With V trimmed by 2 bases and J by 5 bases, 7 bases remained unmatched. As originally analysed: The authors estimated nucleated cell counts from reference gene primer amplification. Sequencing used immunoSEQ multiplex PCR; TCRdb keeps in-frame clones, though not all of them. Clonal size and the V and J genes are those of that table, whereas D and trimming came from the DNA. The table shows around 260,000 clones, with about 89% occurring only once. This chain connects TRBV6-5 to TRBJ2-1; 9 bases are shared with TRBD2. Sample: peripheral blood. The origin of this receptor is a woman aged 45-60 years with acute or convalescent COVID-19. CDR3 DNA sequence: TGTGCCAGCAGTTACGCTGGAGCGGGAGGAGACAATGAGCAGTTCTTC. Residues: CASSYAGAGGDNEQFF.